The present T cell receptor (beta chain) was sequenced within a study of blood T cell repertoires in COVID-19. The wider study: The United States, Italy and Spain provided the acute and convalescent COVID-19 samples. T cells, B-cell-depleted T cells, or PBMCs provided the cDNA or gDNA that served as material.

Original data processing: Reference gene primer amplification gave nucleated cell count estimates. Produced via immunoSEQ multiplex PCR; TCRdb's table is partial and in-frame only. The DNA was the basis for D and trimming; V, J and clone size are from that table. The table has about 310,000 clones, about 85% seen once. CDR1 and CDR2 from the germline V gene are LNHDA and SQIVND (reference sequence). The CDR3 length is 14 residues. V dropped 3 bases and J dropped 0 bases, with 6 bases sitting between them. Source material: PBMCs or T cells enriched from blood (not recorded which). The receptor was isolated from a woman aged 25-40 years who had been exposed to COVID-19. This chain connects TRBV19 to TRBJ1-3; D is undetermined. The CDR3 DNA reads as TGTGCCAGTAGTATCTCGGGCTCTGGAAACACCATATATTTT. Protein: CASSISGSGNTIYF.